Given below is one T cell receptor (beta chain) in context. This clonotype has a handful of counts. Its antigen is still unknown. No clone much larger than this one lies a single base away; base qualities are absent. The sample belongs to a study of T cells in Graves' hyperthyroidism and ophthalmopathy (dated by TCRdb to about 2019). For the study in its entirety: Peripheral blood samples were taken at initial diagnosis, before any treatment was given. A discovery cohort of about a hundred patients, 43 with Graves' ophthalmopathy and under 60 with stable Graves' hyperthyroidism, was used to find distinguishing TCR V-J signatures. Prospective prediction of ophthalmopathy was tested in an independent validation cohort consisting of about 20 hyperthyroidism patients and some 16 patients who later progressed to ophthalmopathy. The roughly 91 discovery patients were randomly divided into training and test sets at a 7:3 ratio. In six Graves' hyperthyroidism patients, the study also compared T-cell repertoires from thyroid tissue with T-cell repertoires from blood. Following sampling, methimazole starting at 30 mg daily was given to hyperthyroidism patients, and high-dose intravenous methylprednisolone was given to ophthalmopathy patients. The paper reports TCR Vbeta CDR3 sequencing of some 140 peripheral blood samples: 40 to 45 ophthalmopathy, under 85 hyperthyroidism and some 17 progressor patients.

Ophthalmopathy patients had moderately to severely active disease, with a Clinical Activity Score of 3 or more, a NOSPECS grade of 4 or more, and a disease duration of less than 3 months. Exclusion was applied to patients with uncontrolled infections, other autoimmune diseases, pregnancy or lactation. Clinical symptoms, serum thyroxine and TRAb, thyroid ultrasound, and orbital computed tomography formed the basis for the diagnoses. PBMCs were separated from roughly 9.3 ml of fresh peripheral blood using Ficoll-Paque density gradient centrifugation. Trizol reagent was used to extract total RNA, and RNA quality was then checked on an Agilent 2100 Bioanalyzer. The TCR beta CDR3 regions were amplified from the RNA transcripts. For the first round of RT-PCR on the TCR CDR3, the HTBI primer set was used together with the Qiagen OneStep RT-PCR kit. The libraries were constructed in a second round of multiplex PCR and then size-selected and purified. The libraries were sequenced on an Illumina HiSeq2000 using paired-end 100 bp reads. For the original study's pipeline: SOAPnuke was used to process the raw data, removing reads that contained adapters or uncalled bases, had a mean Phred below 15, or lacked an exact match to the constant primer or identifier. High-quality paired reads were merged using COPE v1.2.5, and each unique nucleotide sequence was defined as a clonotype. MiTCR v1.1 was used to align clonotypes to the IMGT TRBV, TRBD and TRBJ reference segments. Analysis was restricted to V-J combinations with a frequency above 0.0001, which covered 99.2% of repertoires. The TCS score was defined as F50 (clonal expansion) divided by E x V (chaos), with BLOSUM62-based TCRdist calculated between CDR3 peptides within each V-J. Welch's t-statistics and random forest reduced some 510 V-J features to 13, which were used in a naive Bayes classifier (R e1071). Thyroid-blood repertoire similarity was quantified with the Morisita-Horn index. Using fastp trimming at Q25 and MiXCR clonotype assembly, TCRdb reanalyzed the public sequencing data and kept in-frame beta chains. CDR3 protein duplicates are merged, each entry listing the most common genes and DNA. The V and J calls here are based on TCRdb, not the publication. The sample table records hundreds of thousands of distinct CDR3 sequences; around 15% of these occur just once. The ten largest make up roughly 4.3% of the sample.

The CDR3 numbers 14 residues from cysteine through phenylalanine. Just CDR3 DNA is preserved here, 42 bases in frame from base 1. Looking up the germline V gene yields CDR1 SNHLY and CDR2 FYNNEI. V trim: 6 bases; J trim: 8 bases; unmatched bases: 8. The study at large found these results: In validation, progression to ophthalmopathy was predicted by the model with about 70% sensitivity and just over 72% specificity, a median of about 6 months before onset. In cross-validation, a model built on a 13 V-J signature told ophthalmopathy apart from stable hyperthyroidism with less than 90% sensitivity and about 81% specificity, and in testing the same model reached 80%/75%. Most expanded thyroid clonotypes (frequency above 0.001) were also found in blood, which suggests that blood repertoires may mirror thyroid immune responses. No statistical method was used to fix the sample size in advance, and group allocation was not hidden from the investigators.

Material: blood. This sequence was found in a woman between 40 and 50 years old with Graves' ophthalmopathy. Recombination joined TRBV2 with TRBJ1-1; a stretch of 11 junction bases matches TRBD1. The CDR3 reads CASRSDRGLGEAFF. At the DNA level, the sequence is TGTGCCAGCAGATCGGACAGGGGGCTGGGAGAAGCTTTCTTT. With the rest looked up from the reference TRBV2 and TRBJ1-1 genes rather than sequenced, the full variable domain is EPEVTQTPSHQVTQMGQEVILRCVPISNHLYFYWYRQILGQKVEFLVSFYNNEISEKSEIFDDQFSVERPDGSNFTLKIRSTKLEDSAMYFCASRSDRGLGEAFFGQGTRLTVV.